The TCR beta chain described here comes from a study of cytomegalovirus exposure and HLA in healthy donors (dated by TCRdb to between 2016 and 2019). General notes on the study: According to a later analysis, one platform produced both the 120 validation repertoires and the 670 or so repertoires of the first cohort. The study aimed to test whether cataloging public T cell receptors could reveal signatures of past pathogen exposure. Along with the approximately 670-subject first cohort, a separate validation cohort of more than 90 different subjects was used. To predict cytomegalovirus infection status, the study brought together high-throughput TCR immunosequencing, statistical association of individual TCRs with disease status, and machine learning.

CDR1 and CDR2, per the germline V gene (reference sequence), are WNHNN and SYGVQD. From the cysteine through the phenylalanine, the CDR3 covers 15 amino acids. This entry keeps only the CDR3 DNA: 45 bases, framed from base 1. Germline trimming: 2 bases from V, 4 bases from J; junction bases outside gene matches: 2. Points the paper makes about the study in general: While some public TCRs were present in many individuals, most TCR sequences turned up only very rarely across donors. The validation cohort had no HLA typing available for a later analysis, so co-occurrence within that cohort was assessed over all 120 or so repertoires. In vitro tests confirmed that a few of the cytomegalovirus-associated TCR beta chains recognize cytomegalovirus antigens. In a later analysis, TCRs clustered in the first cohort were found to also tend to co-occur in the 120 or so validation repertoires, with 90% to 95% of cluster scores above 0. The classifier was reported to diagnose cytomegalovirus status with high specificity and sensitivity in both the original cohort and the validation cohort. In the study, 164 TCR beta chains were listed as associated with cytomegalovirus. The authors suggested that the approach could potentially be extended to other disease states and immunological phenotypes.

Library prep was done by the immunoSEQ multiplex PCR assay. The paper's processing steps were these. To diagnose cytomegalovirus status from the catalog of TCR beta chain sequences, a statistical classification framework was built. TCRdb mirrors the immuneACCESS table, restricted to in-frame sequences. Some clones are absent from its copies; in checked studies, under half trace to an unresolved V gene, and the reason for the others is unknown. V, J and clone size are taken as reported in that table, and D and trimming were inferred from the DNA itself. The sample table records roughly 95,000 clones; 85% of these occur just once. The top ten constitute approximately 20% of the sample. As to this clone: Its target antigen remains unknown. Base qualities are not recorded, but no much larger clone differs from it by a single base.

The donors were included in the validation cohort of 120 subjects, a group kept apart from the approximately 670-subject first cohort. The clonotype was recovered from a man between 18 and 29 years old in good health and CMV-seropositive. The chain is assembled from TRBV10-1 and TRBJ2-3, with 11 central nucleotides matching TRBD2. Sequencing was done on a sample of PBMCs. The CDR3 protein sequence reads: CASSETSGSSDTQYF. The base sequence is TGCGCCAGCAGTGAGACTAGCGGGAGTTCAGATACGCAGTATTTT.